The 5 T cell receptor beta chains below were found in one sample sequenced in a study of blood T cell repertoires in COVID-19. TCRdb's table, derived via immunoSEQ multiplex PCR, lists solely in-frame clones and lacks some. The repertoire holds 140,000 to 150,000 clones, with under 90% as singletons. Sequenced material: peripheral blood. Source of these receptors: a human donor in a cohort sampled during active COVID-19.

The chain uses TRBV6-5 and TRBJ2-2; TRBD1 is a possible D gene (5 bases). Germline V gene lookup returns CDR1 MNHEY and CDR2 SVGAGI. Trimming removed 5 bases from V and 6 bases from J, with 16 bases in between. The CDR3 covers 15 residues. CDR3 sequence reads: CASSQGPTRSGELFF. In DNA, the CDR3 is TGTGCCAGCAGTCAGGGCCCTACCCGCTCCGGGGAGCTGTTTTTT.

The chain couples TRBV28 to TRBJ1-2, with D perhaps TRBD1 (6 bases). CDR1 MDHEN and CDR2 SYDVKM come from the germline V gene. V lost 1 base and J 4 bases, leaving 13 bases between the germline ends. The CDR3 is 15 amino acids. The CDR3 bases are TGTGCCAGCAGTTTATCAAGCTGGGGGCCCTATGGCTACACCTTC. Translating gives CASSLSSWGPYGYTF.

This chain uses TRBV9 with TRBJ1-3; D is uncertain. CDR3 length: 15 amino acids. The germline CDR1 and CDR2 sequences are SGDLS and YYNGEE. V was pared by 2 bases and J by 0 bases, with 9 bases between. The CDR3 sequence is CASSVLGVSGNTIYF. The CDR3 nucleotides read TGTGCCAGCAGCGTCCTCGGAGTCTCTGGAAACACCATATATTTT. Variable domain in full (rest from reference TRBV9 and TRBJ1-3): DSGVTQTPKHLITATGQRVTLRCSPRSGDLSVYWYQQSLDQGLQFLIQYYNGEERAKGNILERFSAQQFPDLHSELNLSSLELGDSALYFCASSVLGVSGNTIYFGEGSWLTVV.

This clone appeared once. The chain combines TRBV28 with TRBJ2-5; D unclear. CDR3 length equals 14 residues. CDR1 is MDHEN, CDR2 SYDVKM, per germline. Trimming left V 6 bases short and J 5 bases short, with 16 bases between. In DNA, the CDR3 is TGTGCCAGCAGCCCCCACCCGCGGCGGGAGACCCAGTACTTC. It is translated as CASSPHPRRETQYF.

The chain carries TRBV6-5 and TRBJ1-5; D remains ambiguous. The CDR3 contains 13 residues. CDR1 is MNHEY and CDR2 is SVGAGI in the germline V gene. V lost 6 bases to trimming and J lost 5 bases, with 11 bases between them. CDR3 sequence: CASRAGPDQPQHF. The DNA of the CDR3 is TGTGCCAGCAGGGCGGGCCCCGATCAGCCCCAGCATTTT.